Below are 14 T cell receptor beta chains sequenced from a single sample in a study of PD-1 blockade in classical Hodgkin lymphoma. Some clones are missing from TCRdb's copy, which holds only in-frame ones; the method was immunoSEQ multiplex PCR. The sample comprises under 30,000 clones, 60% to 75% of which are singletons, and 2.5% to 3.5% rests with the top ten. Brentuximab vedotin exposure varied, and every patient relapsed after autologous stem cell transplantation. Sequencing was performed on peripheral blood mononuclear cells (PBMCs), taken before the second cycle of nivolumab. These TCRs come from a human donor with classical Hodgkin lymphoma.

The chain carries TRBV6-5 and TRBJ2-3; maybe TRBD1 (6 bases). V lost 4 bases and J lost 4, with 12 bases in between. Germline lookup yields CDR1 MNHEY and CDR2 SVGAGI. The CDR3 consists of 14 residues. CDR3 coding DNA: TGTGCCAGCAGTTTCCAAGCAGGGGCAGATACGCAGTATTTT. Translation: CASSFQAGADTQYF.

V is TRBV6-6 and J is TRBJ2-2; TRBD2 matches at 7 bases. Germline values: CDR1 MNHNY, CDR2 SVGAGI (reference sequence). The junction had 8 bases not matched to a gene; V was cut back by 8 bases and J by 2 bases. The CDR3 consists of 15 residues. This CDR3 is CASGERLANTGELFF. CDR3 bases: TGTGCCAGCGGGGAACGACTAGCCAACACCGGGGAGCTGTTTTTT.

The chain carries TRBV5-4 and TRBJ1-1, with TRBD1 as a possible D gene (6 bases). CDR1 is SGHNT, CDR2 YYREEE, per germline (reference sequence). The CDR3 is made up of 16 amino acids. V gave up 4 bases and J gave up 5 bases, with 21 bases separating them. The CDR3 coding sequence is TGTGCCAGCAGCGGGGGGACACACCACCCTGGTACTGAAGCTTTCTTT. It yields the protein CASSGGTHHPGTEAFF.

V is TRBV2 and J is TRBJ2-1; no reliable D call. The CDR3 has 14 residues. V lost 2 bases and J 7 bases, leaving 12 bases between the germline ends. CDR1 SNHLY and CDR2 FYNNEI come from the germline V gene. In DNA form, the CDR3 reads TGTGCCAGCAGTGAAATGCCGGCAGCAAATGAGCAGTTCTTC. It specifies CASSEMPAANEQFF. Filled out from reference TRBV2 and TRBJ2-1, the complete variable domain reads EPEVTQTPSHQVTQMGQEVILRCVPISNHLYFYWYRQILGQKVEFLVSFYNNEISEKSEIFDDQFSVERPDGSNFTLKIRSTKLEDSAMYFCASSEMPAANEQFFGPGTRLTVL.

The CDR3 reads CASSIAVQPQHF. For the CDR3, the DNA is TGTGCCAGTAGTATAGCCGTACAGCCCCAGCATTTT. The genes are TRBV19 and TRBJ1-5, with unresolved D. V lost 1 base, J lost 7 bases, and 5 bases lay in between. The CDR3 runs to 12 residues. Germline V gives CDR1 LNHDA, CDR2 SQIVND (reference sequence). The whole variable domain, filled in from reference TRBV19 and TRBJ1-5, reads DGGITQSPKYLFRKEGQNVTLSCEQNLNHDAMYWYRQDPGQGLRLIYYSQIVNDFQKGDIAEGYSVSREKKESFPLTVTSAQKNPTAFYLCASSIAVQPQHFGDGTRLSIL.

This clone showed up just a few times. The rearrangement uses TRBV28 and TRBJ2-5; a possible D gene is TRBD1 (5 bases). Germline CDR1 is MDHEN and CDR2 is SYDVKM. This CDR3 comprises 14 residues. Trimming stripped 3 bases from V and 7 bases from J, with 15 bases between. The CDR3 DNA sequence: TGTGCCAGCAGTTTGTACAAAGGGGCGCTGACCCAGTACTTC. It translates to CASSLYKGALTQYF.

The table lists this clone with a count of one. This sequence joins TRBV4-1 and TRBJ1-2; D is undetermined. V was pared by 0 bases and J by 7 bases, with 12 bases between. CDR3 length: 14 residues. Germline CDR1 is MGHRA and CDR2 is YSYEKL. CDR3 region: CASSQERWGSGYTF. The CDR3 DNA reads as TGCGCCAGCAGCCAAGAACGTTGGGGATCTGGCTACACCTTC.

This chain uses TRBV7-2 with TRBJ2-3, with 11 bases aligning to TRBD2. Germline assignment: CDR1 SGHTA and CDR2 FQGNSA. The J segment lost 5 bases and the V segment lost 6 bases, leaving 10 bases of the junction unmatched. This CDR3 has 16 amino acids. CDR3 coding DNA: TGTGCCAGCAGACGTAGCGGGGGGGCCGAGTTAGATACGCAGTATTTT. Its translation is CASRRSGGAELDTQYF.

V and J are TRBV6-1 and TRBJ1-3, with TRBD1 as a possible D gene (5 bases). CDR1 MNHNS and CDR2 SASEGT come from the germline V gene. Between the trimmed V and J ends, which lost 6 bases and 8 bases, there was a span of 14 bases. The CDR3 consists of 13 residues. The CDR3 DNA reads TGTGCCAGCAGCTTCTTCGGGGGAGACACCATATATTTT. Protein sequence: CASSFFGGDTIYF.

This chain joins TRBV13 and TRBJ2-1; 13 nucleotides align to TRBD2. The CDR3 covers 15 residues. The ends lost 10 bases at V and 5 bases at J; junction bases unmatched: 8. Looked up from germline, CDR1 is PRHDT and CDR2 is FYEKMQ (reference sequence). The CDR3 here is CATSTSGGLHNEQFF. The CDR3 DNA follows: TGTGCCACCTCGACTAGCGGGGGGCTGCACAATGAGCAGTTCTTC.

In nucleotides, the CDR3 is TGTGCCAGCAGCGGACGATCCCCGGGACCGGGCGGGGAGCAGTACTTC. Translated: CASSGRSPGPGGEQYF. The rearrangement uses TRBV7-8 and TRBJ2-7; the D gene could be TRBD1 or TRBD2 (5 bases each). This CDR3 region has 16 residues. The germline CDR1 and CDR2 sequences are SGHVS and FQNEAQ. V was clipped by 5 bases and J by 7 bases, with 24 bases between them.

The chain has TRBV7-2 and TRBJ2-3, with D possibly being TRBD1 or TRBD2 (6 bases each). Germline assignment: CDR1 SGHTA and CDR2 FQGNSA. V was cut by 5 bases and J by 1 base, with 13 bases left in between. CDR3 length: 15 residues. The CDR3 DNA sequence: TGTGCCAGCAGCCTAGGGGGACTTCGCACAGATACGCAGTATTTT. It specifies CASSLGGLRTDTQYF.

The chain is built from TRBV11-2 and TRBJ2-7; D tentatively reads TRBD1 or TRBD2 (5 bases each). The CDR3 totals 16 residues. Trimming pared 5 bases from V and 2 bases from J, leaving 19 bases between. From germline, CDR1 is SGHAT and CDR2 FQNNGV. In DNA form, the CDR3 reads TGTGCCAGCAGCCCACTCCTGGGACCCACCACCTACGAGCAGTACTTC. It is translated as CASSPLLGPTTYEQYF.

The chain joins TRBV6-1 to TRBJ1-2; 7 nucleotides align to TRBD1. This CDR3 comprises 13 residues. V shed 7 bases and J 4 bases; nucleotides not matched to a gene: 6. Germline CDR1 reads MNHNS; CDR2 reads SASEGT. CDR3 region: CASIKTGTYGYTF. The CDR3 coding sequence is TGTGCCAGCATTAAGACAGGGACCTATGGCTACACCTTC.